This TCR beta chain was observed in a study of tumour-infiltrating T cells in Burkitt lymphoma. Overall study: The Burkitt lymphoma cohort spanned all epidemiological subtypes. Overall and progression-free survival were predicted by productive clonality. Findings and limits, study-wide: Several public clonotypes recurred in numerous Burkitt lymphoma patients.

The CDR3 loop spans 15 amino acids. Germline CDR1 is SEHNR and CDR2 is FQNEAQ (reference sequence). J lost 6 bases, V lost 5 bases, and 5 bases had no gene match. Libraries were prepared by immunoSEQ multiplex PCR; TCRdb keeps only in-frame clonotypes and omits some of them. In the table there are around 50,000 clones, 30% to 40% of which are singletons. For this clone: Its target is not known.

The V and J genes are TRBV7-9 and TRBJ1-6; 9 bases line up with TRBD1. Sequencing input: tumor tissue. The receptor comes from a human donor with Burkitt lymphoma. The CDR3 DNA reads TGTGCCAGCAGCCTGGGACAGGGTGTTAATTCACCCCTCCACTTT. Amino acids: CASSLGQGVNSPLHF.